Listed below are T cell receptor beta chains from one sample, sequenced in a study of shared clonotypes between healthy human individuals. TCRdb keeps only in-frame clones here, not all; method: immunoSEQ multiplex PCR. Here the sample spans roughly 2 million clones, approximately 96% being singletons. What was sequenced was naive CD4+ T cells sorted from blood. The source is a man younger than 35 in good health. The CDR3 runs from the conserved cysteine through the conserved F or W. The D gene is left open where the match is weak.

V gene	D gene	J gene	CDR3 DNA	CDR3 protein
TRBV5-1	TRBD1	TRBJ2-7	TGCGCCAGCAGCTTGGGATTTGGGGACAGGGCCACCTACGAGCAGTACTTC	CASSLGFGDRATYEQYF
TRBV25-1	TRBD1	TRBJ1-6	TGTGCCAGCAGTGAATCAGGGGGCGCAAGGTCACCCCTCCACTTT	CASSESGGARSPLHF
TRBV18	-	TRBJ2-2	TGTGCCAGCTCACCACCGAATGGGATAGGCACCGGGGAGCTGTTTTTT	CASSPPNGIGTGELFF
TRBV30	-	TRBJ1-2	TGTGCCTGGAGATACCTTGGACAGCCGGGCGGCTACACCTTC	CAWRYLGQPGGYTF
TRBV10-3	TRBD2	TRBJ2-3	TGTGCCATCAGTGAAGGGGGAGCGGGGGGGCTTCGAGATACGCAGTATTTT	CAISEGGAGGLRDTQYF
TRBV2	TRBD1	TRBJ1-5	TGTGCCAGCACCGAGGGGGCACCGAATCAGCCCCAGCATTTT	CASTEGAPNQPQHF
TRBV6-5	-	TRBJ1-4	TGTGCCAGCAGTCCCGGCCCCACTAATGAAAAACTGTTTTTT	CASSPGPTNEKLFF
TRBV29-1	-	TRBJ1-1	TGCAGCGTTGAACTGACGTTAGCTGAAGCTTTCTTT	CSVELTLAEAFF
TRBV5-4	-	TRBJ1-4	TGTGCCAGCAGCTCCTCCGGGCCCTTTGAAAAACTGTTTTTT	CASSSSGPFEKLFF
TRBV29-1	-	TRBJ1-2	TGCAGCGTTTTAAGGGGGAAGAACTCTGGCTACACCTTC	CSVLRGKNSGYTF
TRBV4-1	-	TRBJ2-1	TGCGCCAGCAGCCAAGGAGACCGGAGCTCCTACAATGAGCAGTTCTTC	CASSQGDRSSYNEQFF
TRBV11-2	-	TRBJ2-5	TGTGCCAGCAGCTTAGATGGGACACCTGGGGCCCAGTACTTC	CASSLDGTPGAQYF
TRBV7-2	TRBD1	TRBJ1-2	TGTGCCAGCAGCGCCCAAACAGGGGTCCATGGCTACACCTTC	CASSAQTGVHGYTF
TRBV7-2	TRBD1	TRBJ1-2	TGTGCCAGCAGCCCATGGACAGGGGAATATGGCTACACCTTC	CASSPWTGEYGYTF
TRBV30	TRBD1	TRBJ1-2	TGTGCCTGGAGTGTACAAACAGGGGGTTTCAATGGCTACACCTTC	CAWSVQTGGFNGYTF
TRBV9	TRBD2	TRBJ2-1	TGTGCCAGCAGTCGGACTAGCGGGGGATACAATGAGCAGTTCTTC	CASSRTSGGYNEQFF
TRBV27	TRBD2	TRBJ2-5	TGTGCCAGCAGTGCCGGGACTAGCGGGAGGCCGGGGGAGACCCAGTACTTC	CASSAGTSGRPGETQYF
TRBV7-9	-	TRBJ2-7	TGTGCCAGCAGCTTAGATGCGACGGGAGAACTCCACGAGCAGTACTTC	CASSLDATGELHEQYF
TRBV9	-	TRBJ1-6	TGTGCCAGCAGCGTTGGTAGGGGGAATAATTCACCCCTCCACTTT	CASSVGRGNNSPLHF
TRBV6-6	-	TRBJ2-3	TGTGCCAGCAGCGAGGTATGGACAGATACGCAGTATTTT	CASSEVWTDTQYF
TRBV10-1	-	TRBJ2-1	TGCGCCAGCAGTGAAAACAGGGACTACCCCTACAATGAGCAGTTCTTC	CASSENRDYPYNEQFF
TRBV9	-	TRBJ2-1	TGTGCCAGCAGCGTACAGAACGAACTTGAGCAGTTCTTC	CASSVQNELEQFF
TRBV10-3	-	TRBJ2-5	TGTGCCATCAGTGGGACTGTACAAGAGACCCAGTACTTC	CAISGTVQETQYF
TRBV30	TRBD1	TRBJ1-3	TGTGCCTGGGACAGGGGCTCTGGAAACACCATATATTTT	CAWDRGSGNTIYF
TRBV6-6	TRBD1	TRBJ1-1	TGTGCCAGCAGTTACTCCCGGGACAGCACTGAAGCTTTCTTT	CASSYSRDSTEAFF
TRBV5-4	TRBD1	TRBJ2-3	TGTGCCAGCAGCTTTCGGACAGGGGGCGGGGATACGCAGTATTTT	CASSFRTGGGDTQYF
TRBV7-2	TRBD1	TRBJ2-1	TGTGCCAGCAGCCGACCGGGACAGGGATACAATGAGCAGTTCTTC	CASSRPGQGYNEQFF
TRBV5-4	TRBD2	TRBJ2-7	TGTGCCAGCAGCCGCTTAACTAGCGGCCCTTCCTACGAGCAGTACTTC	CASSRLTSGPSYEQYF
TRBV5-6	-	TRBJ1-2	TGTGCCAGCAGCTTGGGATTCGAGGGCGCAGGGGGCTACACCTTC	CASSLGFEGAGGYTF
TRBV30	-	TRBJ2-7	TGTGCCTGGAGCATCGGGAACTACGAGCAGTACTTC	CAWSIGNYEQYF
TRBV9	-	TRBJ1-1	TGTGCCAGCAGCGTTGTCAGCATGAACACTGAAGCTTTCTTT	CASSVVSMNTEAFF
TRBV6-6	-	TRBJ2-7	TGTGCCAGCAGCTCCAACTACGAGCAGTACTTC	CASSSNYEQYF
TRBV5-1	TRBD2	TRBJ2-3	TGCGCCAGCAGCTCCGGACTAGTCACAGATACGCAGTATTTT	CASSSGLVTDTQYF
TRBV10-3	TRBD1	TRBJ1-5	TGTGCCATCAGGGACAGGGAGAATCAGCCCCAGCATTTT	CAIRDRENQPQHF
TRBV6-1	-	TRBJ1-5	TGTGCCAGCAGTGCGGCGGATTATAGCAATCAGCCCCAGCATTTT	CASSAADYSNQPQHF
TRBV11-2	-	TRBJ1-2	TGTGCCAGCAGCTTGATCCTCCAGGGAATAACTAACTATGGCTACACCTTC	CASSLILQGITNYGYTF
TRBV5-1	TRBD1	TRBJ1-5	TGCGCCAGCAGCCCGGACAGGGCCCTCGGTCAGCCCCAGCATTTT	CASSPDRALGQPQHF